The rows below give T cell receptor beta chains drawn from one sample of a study of T cell responses to AZD1222 COVID-19 vaccine. Repertoires were generated with immunoSEQ multiplex PCR, while TCRdb's copy carries only in-frame clones and drops some. Among some 150,000 clones listed, 70% to 90% were seen once. Sequencing was performed on peripheral blood, taken on day 0 of AZD1222 vaccination. The receptors derive from an adult in good health. CDR3s include the opening cysteine and the closing phenylalanine or tryptophan. A D gene is named only where the DNA matches it firmly. Rows give clone size only sometimes, using once, few, many, or a class for an expanded clone.

D gene: .
J gene: TRBJ2-1
V gene: TRBV5-1
clone size: once
CDR3 protein: CASSLVGGASSYNEQFF
CDR3 DNA: TGCGCCAGCAGCTTGGTGGGCGGGGCCAGCTCCTACAATGAGCAGTTCTTC

D gene: TRBD2
J gene: TRBJ2-2
V gene: TRBV25-1
clone size: .
CDR3 protein: CASSARSLGLVNTGELFF
CDR3 DNA: TGTGCCAGCAGTGCCCGGAGTCTGGGACTAGTGAACACCGGGGAGCTGTTTTTT

D gene: .
J gene: TRBJ1-3
V gene: TRBV4-3
clone size: .
CDR3 protein: CASSQDRTVSGNTIYF
CDR3 DNA: TGCGCCAGCAGCCAAGATCGTACGGTCTCTGGAAACACCATATATTTT

D gene: .
J gene: TRBJ2-2
V gene: TRBV11-2
clone size: .
CDR3 protein: CASSRRQGGAGELFF
CDR3 DNA: TGTGCCAGCAGCCGGAGACAGGGAGGCGCCGGGGAGCTGTTTTTT

D gene: .
J gene: TRBJ2-1
V gene: TRBV5-4
clone size: .
CDR3 protein: CASSFVGQGGEQFF
CDR3 DNA: TGTGCCAGCAGCTTTGTGGGACAAGGGGGTGAGCAGTTCTTC

D gene: TRBD1
J gene: TRBJ1-5
V gene: TRBV19
clone size: .
CDR3 protein: CASGQGGNQPQHF
CDR3 DNA: TGTGCCAGCGGACAGGGCGGCAATCAGCCCCAGCATTTT

D gene: TRBD1
J gene: TRBJ1-5
V gene: TRBV28
clone size: .
CDR3 protein: CASSRQGAGYSNQPQHF
CDR3 DNA: TGTGCCAGCAGCCGACAGGGGGCGGGTTATAGCAATCAGCCCCAGCATTTT

D gene: .
J gene: TRBJ1-5
V gene: TRBV30
clone size: .
CDR3 protein: CAWSVNFWENQPQHF
CDR3 DNA: TGTGCCTGGAGTGTAAATTTCTGGGAAAATCAGCCCCAGCATTTT

D gene: .
J gene: TRBJ2-7
V gene: TRBV12-3/TRBV12-4
clone size: .
CDR3 protein: CASSFRDIHEQYF
CDR3 DNA: TGTGCCAGCAGTTTCAGGGATATACACGAGCAGTACTTC

D gene: TRBD2
J gene: TRBJ2-1
V gene: TRBV24-1
clone size: .
CDR3 protein: CATSDTGTSGRLDEQFF
CDR3 DNA: TGTGCCACCAGTGACACCGGGACTAGCGGGAGGTTGGATGAGCAGTTCTTC

D gene: TRBD2
J gene: TRBJ2-2
V gene: TRBV7-9
clone size: .
CDR3 protein: CATWDLGLAGPGVGELFF
CDR3 DNA: TGTGCCACCTGGGACTTGGGACTAGCGGGGCCCGGGGTCGGGGAGCTGTTTTTT

D gene: .
J gene: TRBJ1-3
V gene: TRBV5-4
clone size: .
CDR3 protein: CASSHRSSGNTIYF
CDR3 DNA: TGTGCCAGCAGCCATCGGAGCTCTGGAAACACCATATATTTT

D gene: .
J gene: TRBJ2-5
V gene: TRBV4-3
clone size: once
CDR3 protein: CASSQERPGTGMETQYF
CDR3 DNA: TGCGCCAGCAGCCAAGAGCGCCCGGGCACAGGGATGGAGACCCAGTACTTC

D gene: .
J gene: TRBJ2-1
V gene: TRBV7-9
clone size: .
CDR3 protein: CASSLAQRDPGYNEQFF
CDR3 DNA: TGTGCCAGCAGCTTAGCGCAACGGGATCCTGGCTACAATGAGCAGTTCTTC

D gene: TRBD2
J gene: TRBJ2-2
V gene: TRBV4-1
clone size: .
CDR3 protein: CASSQVMMAGGPGELFF
CDR3 DNA: TGCGCCAGCAGCCAAGTTATGATGGCGGGAGGGCCCGGGGAGCTGTTTTTT

D gene: .
J gene: TRBJ1-2
V gene: TRBV19
clone size: .
CDR3 protein: CATLQAYYGYTF
CDR3 DNA: TGTGCCACCCTACAGGCCTACTATGGCTACACCTTC

D gene: .
J gene: TRBJ1-2
V gene: TRBV30
clone size: .
CDR3 protein: CAWWGYGYTF
CDR3 DNA: TGTGCCTGGTGGGGCTATGGCTACACCTTC

D gene: .
J gene: TRBJ1-1
V gene: TRBV28
clone size: .
CDR3 protein: CASRTGGLGTEAFF
CDR3 DNA: TGTGCCAGCAGGACCGGGGGCCTGGGCACTGAAGCTTTCTTT

D gene: .
J gene: TRBJ1-1
V gene: TRBV5-1
clone size: .
CDR3 protein: CASSLVGRAMNTEAFF
CDR3 DNA: TGCGCCAGCAGCTTGGTAGGGAGGGCCATGAACACTGAAGCTTTCTTT

D gene: TRBD1
J gene: TRBJ1-2
V gene: TRBV6-2/TRBV6-3
clone size: .
CDR3 protein: CASSFGSTGYYGYTF
CDR3 DNA: TGTGCCAGCAGTTTCGGGTCGACAGGGTACTATGGCTACACCTTC

D gene: TRBD2
J gene: TRBJ2-3
V gene: TRBV5-1
clone size: .
CDR3 protein: CASTKRDSTDTQYF
CDR3 DNA: TGCGCCAGCACGAAGCGGGACAGCACAGATACGCAGTATTTT

D gene: TRBD2
J gene: TRBJ2-7
V gene: TRBV5-3
clone size: .
CDR3 protein: CARSLAMGLAVCEQYF
CDR3 DNA: TGTGCCAGAAGCTTGGCCATGGGACTAGCGGTTTGCGAGCAGTACTTC

D gene: .
J gene: TRBJ1-1
V gene: TRBV5-1
clone size: .
CDR3 protein: CASSLEWTDEAFF
CDR3 DNA: TGCGCCAGCAGCTTGGAGTGGACAGATGAAGCTTTCTTT

D gene: .
J gene: TRBJ1-1
V gene: TRBV5-1
clone size: medium-sized
CDR3 protein: CASSLTGNTEAFF
CDR3 DNA: TGCGCCAGCAGCTTAACCGGGAACACTGAAGCTTTCTTT

D gene: .
J gene: TRBJ1-1
V gene: TRBV9
clone size: .
CDR3 protein: CASSVEGNTEAFF
CDR3 DNA: TGTGCCAGCAGCGTAGAGGGGAACACTGAAGCTTTCTTT

D gene: TRBD1
J gene: TRBJ1-2
V gene: TRBV6-1
clone size: .
CDR3 protein: CASSERTGGPYGYTF
CDR3 DNA: TGTGCCAGCAGTGAAAGAACAGGGGGCCCCTATGGCTACACCTTC

D gene: .
J gene: TRBJ1-4
V gene: TRBV9
clone size: .
CDR3 protein: CASSPLVFANEKLFF
CDR3 DNA: TGTGCCAGCAGCCCCCTTGTTTTCGCTAATGAAAAACTGTTTTTT

D gene: TRBD1
J gene: TRBJ1-6
V gene: TRBV11-2
clone size: .
CDR3 protein: CASSQPGQVNSPLHF
CDR3 DNA: TGTGCCAGCAGCCAGCCGGGACAGGTGAATTCACCCCTCCACTTT

D gene: .
J gene: TRBJ1-5
V gene: TRBV3-1/TRBV3-2
clone size: .
CDR3 protein: CASSQEHSLMQPQHF
CDR3 DNA: TGTGCCAGCAGCCAAGAGCACAGTTTGATGCAGCCCCAGCATTTT

D gene: TRBD1
J gene: TRBJ2-1
V gene: TRBV6-2/TRBV6-3
clone size: .
CDR3 protein: CASSGDREYNEQFF
CDR3 DNA: TGTGCCAGCAGCGGGGACAGGGAGTACAATGAGCAGTTCTTC

D gene: .
J gene: TRBJ2-2
V gene: TRBV6-1
clone size: few
CDR3 protein: CASSEGQGEAGELFF
CDR3 DNA: TGTGCCAGCAGTGAGGGTCAGGGAGAGGCCGGGGAGCTGTTTTTT

D gene: .
J gene: TRBJ1-1
V gene: TRBV4-1
clone size: .
CDR3 protein: CASSQGHRLDAFF
CDR3 DNA: TGCGCCAGCAGCCAAGGACACCGCCTCGACGCTTTCTTT

D gene: .
J gene: TRBJ1-2
V gene: TRBV29-1
clone size: .
CDR3 protein: CSVVLGPDGGYTF
CDR3 DNA: TGCAGCGTTGTATTGGGGCCGGACGGTGGCTACACCTTC

D gene: TRBD2
J gene: TRBJ2-5
V gene: TRBV29-1
clone size: .
CDR3 protein: CSVAGLAGGETQYF
CDR3 DNA: TGCAGCGTCGCGGGACTAGCGGGAGGGGAGACCCAGTACTTC

D gene: .
J gene: TRBJ1-1
V gene: TRBV18
clone size: .
CDR3 protein: CASSLVDSAYTEAFF
CDR3 DNA: TGTGCCAGCTCACTAGTAGACAGCGCCTACACTGAAGCTTTCTTT

D gene: TRBD2
J gene: TRBJ2-1
V gene: TRBV6-2/TRBV6-3
clone size: .
CDR3 protein: CASSYAGLGRNEQFF
CDR3 DNA: TGTGCCAGCAGTTACGCGGGACTAGGGCGCAATGAGCAGTTCTTC

D gene: .
J gene: TRBJ2-3
V gene: TRBV5-1
clone size: .
CDR3 protein: CASSLSRLGDTQYF
CDR3 DNA: TGCGCCAGCAGCTTATCCCGCCTAGGAGATACGCAGTATTTT

D gene: .
J gene: TRBJ1-2
V gene: TRBV28
clone size: few
CDR3 protein: CASSLTSPGTSYTF
CDR3 DNA: TGTGCCAGCAGTTTAACAAGCCCCGGGACAAGCTACACCTTC

D gene: .
J gene: TRBJ1-3
V gene: TRBV29-1
clone size: once
CDR3 protein: CSVAVTASGNTIYF
CDR3 DNA: TGCAGCGTAGCCGTGACAGCCTCTGGAAACACCATATATTTT

D gene: .
J gene: TRBJ2-7
V gene: TRBV14
clone size: .
CDR3 protein: CASSQGASYEQYF
CDR3 DNA: TGTGCCAGCAGCCAAGGGGCCTCCTACGAGCAGTACTTC